This TCR beta chain derives from a study of control samples from healthy donors and cancer patients. CDR3 size: 16 residues. From germline, CDR1 is LGHDT and CDR2 YNNKEL (reference sequence). Germline trimming cut 8 bases from V and 7 bases from J; bases unmatched to any gene: 11. Assay: immunoSEQ multiplex PCR; the TCRdb copy retains only in-frame clones and omits some. The sample includes roughly 170,000 clones, around 95% seen only once; the top ten take roughly 4.3%. The sequence derives from an older woman in good health. This chain connects TRBV3-1 (or the pseudogene TRBV3-2) to TRBJ2-2, with 12 bases that match TRBD1. The specimen sequenced was blood. DNA of the CDR3: TGTGCCAGCGCCTCGGGGGACAGGGGGCCTCGCGGGGAGCTGTTTTTT. Protein product: CASASGDRGPRGELFF.